This T cell receptor (beta chain) was captured by sequencing in a study of T cell responses to AZD1222 COVID-19 vaccine. Study-wide findings and caveats: Donors skewed white British and female; clonal diversity was possibly underestimated.

Germline values: CDR1 SGHDT, CDR2 YYEEEE. The CDR3 contains 15 residues. The germline V and J ends were trimmed by 1 base and 5 bases, with 12 bases remaining between them. About this clone: Its antigen is unknown.

The repertoire was sequenced with immunoSEQ multiplex PCR; TCRdb's copy has only in-frame clones and lacks some. Found here are roughly 180,000 clones, 90% to 95% of them singletons; the top ten hold around 3.6%. This clonotype originated in an adult who received the AZD1222 COVID-19 vaccine. The genes are TRBV5-6 and TRBJ2-2, with D perhaps TRBD1 (6 bases). Here the sequenced sample was peripheral blood, taken 28 days after the second AZD1222 dose. CDR3 loop: CASSLIRGSTGELFF. The CDR3 DNA reads TGTGCCAGCAGCTTGATCAGGGGCTCTACCGGGGAGCTGTTTTTT.